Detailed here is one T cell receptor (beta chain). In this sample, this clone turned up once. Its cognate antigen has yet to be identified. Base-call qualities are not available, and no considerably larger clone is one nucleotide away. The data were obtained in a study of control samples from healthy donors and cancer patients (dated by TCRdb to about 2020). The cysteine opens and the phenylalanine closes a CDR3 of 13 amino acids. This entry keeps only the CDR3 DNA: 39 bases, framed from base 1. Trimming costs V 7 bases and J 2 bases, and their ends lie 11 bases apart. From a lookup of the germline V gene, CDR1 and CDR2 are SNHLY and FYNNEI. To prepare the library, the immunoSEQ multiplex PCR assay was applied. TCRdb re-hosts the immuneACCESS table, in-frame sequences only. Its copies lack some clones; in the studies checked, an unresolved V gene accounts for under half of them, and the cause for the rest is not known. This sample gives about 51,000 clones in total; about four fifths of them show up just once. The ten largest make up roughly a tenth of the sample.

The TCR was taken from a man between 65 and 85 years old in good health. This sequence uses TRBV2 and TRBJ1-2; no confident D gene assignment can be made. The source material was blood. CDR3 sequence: CASTPERNYGYTF. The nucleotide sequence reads TGTGCCAGCACCCCCGAGAGGAACTATGGCTACACCTTC.